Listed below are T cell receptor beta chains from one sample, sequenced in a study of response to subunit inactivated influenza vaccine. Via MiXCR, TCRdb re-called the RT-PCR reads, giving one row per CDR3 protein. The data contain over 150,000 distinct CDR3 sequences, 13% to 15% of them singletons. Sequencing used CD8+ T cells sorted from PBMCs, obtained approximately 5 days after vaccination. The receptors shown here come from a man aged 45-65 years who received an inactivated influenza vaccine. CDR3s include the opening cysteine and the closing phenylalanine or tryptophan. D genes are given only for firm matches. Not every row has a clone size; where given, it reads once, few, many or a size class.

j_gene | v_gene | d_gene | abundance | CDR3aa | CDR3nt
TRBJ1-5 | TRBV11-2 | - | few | CASSADQGLEGQPQHF | TGTGCCAGCAGCGCAGATCAGGGTCTGGAAGGTCAGCCCCAGCATTTT
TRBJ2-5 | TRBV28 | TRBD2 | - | CASSLLHLAGGGETQYF | TGTGCCAGCAGTCTCCTCCATCTAGCGGGAGGAGGGGAGACCCAGTACTTC
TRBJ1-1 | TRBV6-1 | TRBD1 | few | CASSQGTGGLGTEAFF | TGTGCCAGCAGTCAAGGGACAGGGGGTCTGGGCACTGAAGCTTTCTTT
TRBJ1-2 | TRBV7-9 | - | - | CASSLKYSSF | TGTGCCAGCAGCTTAAAATACTCTTCCTTC
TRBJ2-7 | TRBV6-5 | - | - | CASSYSTGFTGEQYF | TGTGCCAGCAGTTACTCGACCGGGTTTACCGGCGAGCAGTACTTC
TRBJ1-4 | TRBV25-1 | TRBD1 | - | CASSEYAGTGLSTNEKLFF | TGTGCCAGCAGTGAATATGCTGGGACAGGGCTTTCAACTAATGAAAAACTGTTTTTT
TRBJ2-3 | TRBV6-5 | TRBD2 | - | CASSYGLAGGGTTTDTQYF | TGTGCCAGCAGTTACGGTCTAGCGGGAGGAGGGACTACCACAGATACGCAGTATTTT
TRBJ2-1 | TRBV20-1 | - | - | CSASGRGPFGATNEQFF | TGCAGTGCTAGCGGGAGAGGGCCGTTTGGTGCGACCAATGAGCAGTTCTTC
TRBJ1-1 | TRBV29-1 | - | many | CSVSGGTEAFF | TGCAGCGTTTCTGGTGGAACTGAAGCTTTCTTT
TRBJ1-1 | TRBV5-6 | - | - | CASSHYPQGRDGAFF | TGTGCCAGCAGCCATTACCCACAGGGTCGCGACGGGGCTTTCTTT
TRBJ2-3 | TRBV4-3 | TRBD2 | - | CASSQPGRLAGADTQFF | TGCGCCAGCAGCCAACCGGGAAGACTAGCGGGAGCAGATACGCAGTTTTTT
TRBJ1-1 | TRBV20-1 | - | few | CSASIRGTGTEAFF | TGCAGTGCTAGTATACGGGGAACGGGGACTGAAGCTTTCTTT
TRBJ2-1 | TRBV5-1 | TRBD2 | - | CASSFTSGGSSYNEQFF | TGCGCCAGCAGCTTCACTAGCGGGGGGAGCTCCTACAATGAGCAGTTCTTC
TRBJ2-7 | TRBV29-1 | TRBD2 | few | CSVLTGLAGENYEQYF | TGCAGCGTTCTAACCGGACTAGCGGGAGAGAACTACGAGCAGTACTTC
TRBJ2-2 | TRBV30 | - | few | CAWSASNTGELFF | TGTGCCTGGAGTGCCTCAAACACCGGGGAGCTGTTTTTT
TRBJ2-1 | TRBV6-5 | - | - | CASSSHSWDRGYNEQFF | TGTGCCAGCAGTTCCCACTCATGGGACCGAGGATACAATGAGCAGTTCTTC
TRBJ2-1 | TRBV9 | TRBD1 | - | CASSVSQGAAVEQFF | TGTGCCAGCAGCGTATCGCAGGGGGCTGCCGTTGAGCAGTTCTTC
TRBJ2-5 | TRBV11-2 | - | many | CASSSTRDGGGETQYF | TGTGCCAGCAGTTCCACCCGGGACGGAGGTGGAGAGACCCAGTACTTC
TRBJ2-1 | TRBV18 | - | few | CASSPGAALQFF | TGTGCCAGCTCACCCGGAGCTGCTCTTCAGTTCTTC
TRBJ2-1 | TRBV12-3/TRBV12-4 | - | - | CASSLEGLPQEQFF | TGTGCCAGCAGTTTAGAAGGTCTCCCTCAGGAGCAGTTCTTC
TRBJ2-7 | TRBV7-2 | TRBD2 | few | CASSLPGLVYEQYF | TGTGCCAGCAGCTTGCCGGGACTAGTTTACGAGCAGTACTTC
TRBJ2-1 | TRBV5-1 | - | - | CASSPEGYNEQFF | TGCGCCAGCAGCCCCGAGGGGTACAATGAGCAGTTCTTC
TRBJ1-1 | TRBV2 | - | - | CASSEAVTEAFF | TGTGCCAGCAGTGAAGCGGTCACTGAAGCTTTCTTT
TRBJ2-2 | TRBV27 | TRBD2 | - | CASSHSGRGTGELFF | TGTGCCAGCAGTCACAGCGGGAGGGGCACCGGGGAGCTGTTTTTT
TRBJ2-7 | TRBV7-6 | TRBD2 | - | CASRRLGGGEQYF | TGTGCCAGCAGGCGACTAGGCGGGGGCGAGCAGTACTTC
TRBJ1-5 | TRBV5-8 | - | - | CASSPGHSNQPQHF | TGTGCCAGCAGCCCGGGACATAGCAATCAGCCCCAGCATTTT
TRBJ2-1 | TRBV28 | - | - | CASSRTEINEQFF | TGTGCCAGCAGTCGGACGGAAATCAATGAGCAGTTCTTC
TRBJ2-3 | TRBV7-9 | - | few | CASSSIRDTQYF | TGTGCCAGCAGCTCGATTAGGGATACGCAGTATTTT
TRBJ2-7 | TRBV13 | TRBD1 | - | CASSLVGQGLLEQYF | TGTGCCAGCAGCTTAGTTGGACAGGGGCTTCTCGAGCAGTACTTC
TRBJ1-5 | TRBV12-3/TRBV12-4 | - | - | CASKTAPNQPQHF | TGTGCCAGCAAGACAGCCCCGAATCAGCCCCAGCATTTT
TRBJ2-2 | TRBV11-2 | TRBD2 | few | CASSLLAGGPGTGELFF | TGTGCCAGCAGCTTGTTGGCGGGGGGGCCAGGGACCGGGGAGCTGTTTTTT
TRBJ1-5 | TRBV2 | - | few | CASSEVSAQPQHF | TGTGCCAGCAGTGAAGTGTCCGCTCAGCCCCAGCATTTT
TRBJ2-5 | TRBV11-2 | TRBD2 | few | CASSLDFPLSGEGTQYF | TGTGCCAGCAGCTTAGATTTTCCCCTTTCCGGGGAGGGGACCCAGTACTTC
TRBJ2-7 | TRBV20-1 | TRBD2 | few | CSAFRLAGGWEQYF | TGCAGTGCTTTTAGACTAGCGGGAGGGTGGGAGCAGTACTTC
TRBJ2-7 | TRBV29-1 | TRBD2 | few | CSTKTGGSYEQYF | TGCAGTACAAAGACGGGAGGAAGCTACGAGCAGTACTTC
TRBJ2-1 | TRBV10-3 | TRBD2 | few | CAISEVAGGGYNEQFF | TGTGCCATCAGTGAGGTCGCGGGCGGGGGCTACAATGAGCAGTTCTTC
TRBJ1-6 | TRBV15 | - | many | CATSASGTQNNSPLHF | TGTGCCACCAGCGCTTCCGGGACGCAAAATAATTCACCCCTCCACTTT
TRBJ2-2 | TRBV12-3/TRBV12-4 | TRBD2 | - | CASSSLLAGGPQWRGTGELFF | TGTGCCAGCAGTTCCCTACTAGCGGGGGGCCCTCAATGGAGGGGCACCGGGGAGCTGTTTTTT
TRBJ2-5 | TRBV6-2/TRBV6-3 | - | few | CASTITLGARETQYF | TGTGCCAGCACTATTACCCTGGGGGCCCGGGAGACCCAGTACTTC
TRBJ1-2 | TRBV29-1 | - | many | CSVENRSGGYTF | TGCAGCGTTGAAAACAGGTCGGGTGGCTACACCTTC
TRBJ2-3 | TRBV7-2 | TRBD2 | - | CASSLRSERGFGDTQYF | TGTGCCAGCAGCTTACGGAGCGAGCGGGGTTTTGGAGATACGCAGTATTTT
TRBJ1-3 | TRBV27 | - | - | CASSPQGDMGNTIYF | TGTGCCAGCAGTCCACAGGGCGATATGGGAAACACCATATATTTT
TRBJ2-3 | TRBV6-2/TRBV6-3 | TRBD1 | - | CASSYMGQFTDTQYF | TGTGCCAGCAGTTACATGGGACAGTTCACAGATACGCAGTATTTT
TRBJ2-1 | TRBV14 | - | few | CASSPFEGGTEQFF | TGTGCCAGCAGCCCCTTCGAAGGGGGGACTGAGCAGTTCTTC
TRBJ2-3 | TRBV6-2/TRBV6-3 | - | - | CASSPLEAYTQYF | TGTGCCAGCAGTCCCCTAGAAGCCTATACGCAGTATTTT
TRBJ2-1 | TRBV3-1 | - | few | CASSQDPGIEQFF | TGTGCCAGCAGCCAAGATCCCGGGATTGAGCAGTTCTTC
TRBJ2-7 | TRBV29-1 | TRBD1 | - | CSVLADRGLDEQYF | TGCAGCGTTCTAGCGGACAGGGGGCTCGACGAGCAGTACTTC
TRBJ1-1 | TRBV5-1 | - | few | CASSLALGPTEAFF | TGCGCCAGCAGCTTGGCCCTGGGGCCCACTGAAGCTTTCTTT
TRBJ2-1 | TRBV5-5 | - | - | CASSLRPGEQFF | TGTGCCAGCAGCTTGAGGCCAGGTGAGCAGTTCTTC
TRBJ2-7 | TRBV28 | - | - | CASSRSKFETYEQYF | TGTGCCAGCAGTAGAAGTAAGTTTGAAACCTACGAGCAGTACTTC
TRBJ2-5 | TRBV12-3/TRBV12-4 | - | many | CASSSDRETQYF | TGTGCCAGCAGTTCGGACCGGGAGACCCAGTACTTC
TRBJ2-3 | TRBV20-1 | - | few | CSATIAAFTDTQYF | TGCAGTGCTACGATAGCGGCATTCACAGATACGCAGTATTTT